The clone carrying this T cell receptor (beta chain) has only one observation. This entry belongs to a study of T cells in localized non-small cell lung cancer. The germline gives CDR1 LGHNT, CDR2 FRNRAP. The V end lost 6 bases, the J end lost 7 bases, and 12 bases lay between the germline ends. This CDR3 contains 12 residues. Assay used: immunoSEQ multiplex PCR; TCRdb lists only in-frame clones, some missing. The sample contains tens of thousands of clones, roughly 90% of which appear only once. The source of this sequence is a man aged 40-75 years with stage II lung adenocarcinoma. Sequencing was performed on PBMCs, taken before any cancer treatment. V usage is TRBV12-5 and J usage is TRBJ1-1, with D tentatively TRBD1 (6 bases). The CDR3 protein is CASGPGQFEAFF. In DNA, the CDR3 is TGTGCTAGTGGCCCGGGACAATTTGAAGCTTTCTTT.